This T cell receptor (beta chain) is drawn from a study of CD8 T cells in ankylosing spondylitis. Study-wide points: Disease-linked clones were CD8+ and relatively rare in peripheral blood. A TCR beta motif made of fewer than ten highly homologous variants seemed typical of ankylosing spondylitis blood. The clones that were linked to disease were reported to be significantly enriched in matched synovial fluid samples from ankylosing spondylitis patients.

Molecular-barcoded quantitative 5'-RACE produced these TCR beta libraries. TCRdb re-called the 5' RACE reads with MiXCR, one entry per CDR3 protein. In the table there are some 220,000 distinct CDR3 sequences, approximately 7.3% of which are singletons. This clonotype has ten or more counts. Antigen unknown. Germline V lookup: CDR1 SNHLY, CDR2 FYNNEI. The CDR3 has 15 amino acids. Trimming removed 1 base from V and 3 bases from J; junction bases left unmatched: 5. The clonotype originates from a male donor with ankylosing spondylitis. J is TRBJ1-2 and V is TRBV2; TRBD1 matches at 7 bases. The sequencing sample was made of blood, either unsorted or a sorted T cell fraction (not recorded which). The CDR3 here is CASSEGRGLYYGYTF. CDR3 DNA: TGTGCCAGCAGTGAAGGCAGGGGGTTATACTATGGCTACACCTTC.